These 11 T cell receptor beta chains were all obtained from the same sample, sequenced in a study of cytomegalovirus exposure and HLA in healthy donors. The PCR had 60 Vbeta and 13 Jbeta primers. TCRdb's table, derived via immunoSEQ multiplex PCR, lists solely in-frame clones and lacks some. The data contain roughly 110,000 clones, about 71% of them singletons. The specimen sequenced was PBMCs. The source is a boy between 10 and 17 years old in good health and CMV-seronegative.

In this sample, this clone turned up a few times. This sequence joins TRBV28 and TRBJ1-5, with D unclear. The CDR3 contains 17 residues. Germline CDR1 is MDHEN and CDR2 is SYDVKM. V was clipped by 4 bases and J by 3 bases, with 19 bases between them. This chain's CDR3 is CASSSPEGRVTNQPQHF. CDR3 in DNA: TGTGCCAGCAGTTCTCCAGAAGGGAGGGTGACCAATCAGCCCCAGCATTTT.

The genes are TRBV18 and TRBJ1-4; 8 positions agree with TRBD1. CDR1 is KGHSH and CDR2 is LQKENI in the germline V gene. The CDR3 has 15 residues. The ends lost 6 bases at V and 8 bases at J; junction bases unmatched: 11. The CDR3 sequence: CASSLGQGRVEKLFF. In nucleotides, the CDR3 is TGTGCCAGCTCTCTTGGACAGGGTCGGGTCGAAAAACTGTTTTTT.

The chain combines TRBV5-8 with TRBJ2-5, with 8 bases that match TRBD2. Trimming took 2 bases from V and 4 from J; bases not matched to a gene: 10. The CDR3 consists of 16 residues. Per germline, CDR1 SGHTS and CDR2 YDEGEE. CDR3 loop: CASSFPGGKEGETQYF. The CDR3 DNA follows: TGTGCCAGCAGCTTCCCGGGGGGGAAAGAGGGAGAGACCCAGTACTTC.

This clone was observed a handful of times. The CDR3 sequence: CASRYRGRAEAFF. The DNA of the CDR3 is TGTGCCAGCAGGTACAGGGGAAGAGCGGAAGCTTTCTTT. This sequence joins TRBV6-5 and TRBJ1-1, with 7 bases aligning to TRBD1. With 6 bases clipped from V and 8 bases from J, the junction kept 9 bases outside the gene matches. The CDR3 loop spans 13 amino acids. From germline, CDR1 is MNHEY and CDR2 SVGAGI.

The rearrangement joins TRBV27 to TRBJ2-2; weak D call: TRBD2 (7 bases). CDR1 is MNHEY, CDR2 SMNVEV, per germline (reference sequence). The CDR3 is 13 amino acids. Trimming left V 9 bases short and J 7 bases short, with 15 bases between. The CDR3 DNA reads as TGTGCCAGGGAACGGGGGGCCAGCGGGGAGCTGTTTTTT. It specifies CARERGASGELFF.

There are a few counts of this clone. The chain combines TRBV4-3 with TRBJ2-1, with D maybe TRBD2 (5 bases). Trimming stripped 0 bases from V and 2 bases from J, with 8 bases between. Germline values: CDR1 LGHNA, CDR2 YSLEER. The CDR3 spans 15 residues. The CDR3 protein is CASSQDSGAYNEQFF. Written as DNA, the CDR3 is TGCGCCAGCAGCCAAGATTCCGGGGCCTACAATGAGCAGTTCTTC.

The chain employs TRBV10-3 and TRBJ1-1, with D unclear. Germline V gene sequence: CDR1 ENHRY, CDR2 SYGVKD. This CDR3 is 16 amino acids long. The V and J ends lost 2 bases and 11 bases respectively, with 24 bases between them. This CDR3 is CAISEPYKAGLMSAFF. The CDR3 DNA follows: TGTGCCATCAGTGAGCCCTACAAGGCAGGTTTGATGAGTGCTTTCTTT.

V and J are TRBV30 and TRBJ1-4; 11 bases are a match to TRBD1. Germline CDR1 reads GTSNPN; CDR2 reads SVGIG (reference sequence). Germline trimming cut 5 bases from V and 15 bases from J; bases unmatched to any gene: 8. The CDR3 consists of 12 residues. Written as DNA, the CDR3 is TGTGCCTGGGGGACAGGGGGGAATCTGTTGTTTTTT. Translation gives CAWGTGGNLLFF.

CDR3: CASSAPGQGGYEQYF. DNA of the CDR3: TGTGCCAGCAGCGCCCCGGGACAGGGCGGCTACGAGCAGTACTTC. J is TRBJ2-7 and V is TRBV7-9; 9 nucleotides agree with TRBD1. V gave up 5 bases and J gave up 3 bases; unmatched junction bases: 8. Germline V gene lookup returns CDR1 SEHNR and CDR2 FQNEAQ (reference sequence). The CDR3 is 15 residues long. Combining the CDR3 with reference TRBV7-9 and TRBJ2-7 gives the whole variable domain DTGVSQNPRHKITKRGQNVTFRCDPISEHNRLYWYRQTLGQGPEFLTYFQNEAQLEKSRLLSDRFSAERPKGSFSTLEIQRTEQGDSAMYLCASSAPGQGGYEQYFGPGTRLTVT.

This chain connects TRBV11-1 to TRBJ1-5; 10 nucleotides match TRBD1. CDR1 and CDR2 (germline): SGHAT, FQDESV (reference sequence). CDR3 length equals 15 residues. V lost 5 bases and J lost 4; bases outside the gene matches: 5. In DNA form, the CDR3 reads TGTGCCAGCAGCCCGGGGACAGGGGATAATCAGCCCCAGCATTTT. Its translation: CASSPGTGDNQPQHF.

The CDR3: CASSWGGRGYGYTF. CDR3 nucleotides: TGTGCCAGCAGCTGGGGGGGGCGGGGCTATGGCTACACCTTC. This chain connects TRBV28 to TRBJ1-2, with a weak D call TRBD1 (6 bases). Germline lookup yields CDR1 MDHEN and CDR2 SYDVKM. This CDR3 contains 14 residues. V was clipped by 6 bases and J by 4 bases, with 15 bases between them.